These 18 T cell receptor beta chains share one sample of origin, sequenced in a study of beta chain features in type 1 diabetes. The study reverse transcribed the entire isolated RNA, so it sequenced expressed TCRB transcripts. This table comes from immunoSEQ multiplex PCR, and its TCRdb copy is limited to in-frame clones, with some not included. There are more than 150,000 clones in the sample; more than 9.5% occur only once, and over 2% lies in the top ten. The sequenced sample was central memory CD4+ T cells from blood. The receptors stem from a man aged 18 to 30 in good health.

CDR3 region: CASSYSKGGQQFF. As DNA, the CDR3 is TGTGCCAGCAGTTACTCGAAGGGGGGCCAGCAGTTCTTC. The genes are TRBV6-6 and TRBJ2-1; D is tentatively TRBD1 or TRBD2 (6 bases each). The CDR3 has 13 residues. Germline V gene sequence: CDR1 MNHNY, CDR2 SVGAGI (reference sequence). Trimming shortened V by 0 bases and J by 11 bases, and 11 bases separated the two germline ends.

This clone appeared a few times. The J gene is TRBJ2-3, the V gene TRBV29-1, with 9 bases identical to TRBD2. The length of the CDR3 is 16 residues. V trimming: 6 bases; J trimming: 2 bases; junction bases outside the gene matches: 12. Germline values: CDR1 SQVTM, CDR2 ANQGSEA. The CDR3 sequence is CSVGGSSSGATDTQYF. DNA of the CDR3: TGCAGCGTCGGGGGGTCATCTAGCGGGGCCACAGATACGCAGTATTTT.

This clone was observed a single time. This sequence joins TRBV2 and TRBJ1-6, with D maybe TRBD1 (6 bases). The CDR3 runs to 13 residues. V was shortened by 5 bases and J by 9 bases, with 11 bases between the two germline ends. Germline V CDR1 and CDR2: SNHLY, FYNNEI. The CDR3 nucleotides are TGTGCCAGCAGTCGGGGGCTCGGTTCACCCCTCCACTTT. Its protein product is CASSRGLGSPLHF.

J is TRBJ2-7 and V is TRBV18; weak D call: TRBD1 (5 bases). This CDR3 has 15 amino acids. V lost 2 bases to trimming and J lost 0 bases, with 11 bases between them. Germline-derived CDR1 and CDR2 are KGHSH and LQKENI. This chain's CDR3 is CASSPGWQGSYEQYF. DNA for the CDR3: TGTGCCAGCTCACCAGGGTGGCAGGGCTCCTACGAGCAGTACTTC.

The rearrangement joins TRBV7-2 to TRBJ1-5; D uncertain. Trimming took off 5 bases at V and 5 bases at J, with 10 bases between the two ends. Germline V CDR1 and CDR2: SGHTA, FQGNSA. The CDR3 contains 13 residues. CDR3 nucleotides: TGTGCCAGCAGCCTGACACCTGATCAGCCCCAGCATTTT. It codes for CASSLTPDQPQHF. The entire variable domain, with the rest obtained from reference TRBV7-2 and TRBJ1-5, is as follows: GAGVSQSPSNKVTEKGKDVELRCDPISGHTALYWYRQSLGQGLEFLIYFQGNSAPDKSGLPSDRFSAERTGGSVSTLTIQRTQQEDSAVYLCASSLTPDQPQHFGDGTRLSIL.

This clone showed up many times. J is TRBJ2-5 and V is TRBV10-3; the D gene is possibly TRBD2 (7 bases). V was pared by 8 bases and J by 5 bases, with 15 bases between. This CDR3 spans 13 amino acids. From germline, CDR1 is ENHRY and CDR2 SYGVKD. In nucleotides, the CDR3 is TGTGCCATCGGAGGGGGGGACTGGGAGACCCAGTACTTC. Translation: CAIGGGDWETQYF.

The gene calls are TRBV25-1 and TRBJ2-7, with TRBD1 as a possible D gene (5 bases). The germline V and J ends were trimmed by 8 bases and 3 bases, with 20 bases remaining between them. The CDR3 is 15 amino acids. Germline-derived CDR1 and CDR2 are MGHDK and SYGVNS. The CDR3 spells CASANSLQGIYEQYF. DNA of the CDR3: TGTGCCAGCGCGAACTCCCTCCAGGGAATCTACGAGCAGTACTTC.

This clone was found a few times. The chain joins TRBV7-2 to TRBJ2-3; 7 nucleotides line up with TRBD1. The CDR3 extends over 17 amino acids. Trimming at V came to 5 bases and at J to 0 bases, leaving 11 bases not matched to a gene. Germline assignment: CDR1 SGHTA and CDR2 FQGNSA. This CDR3 reads CASSRGGRLKSTDTQYF. In nucleotides, the CDR3 is TGTGCCAGCAGCCGAGGGGGCCGGCTAAAGAGCACAGATACGCAGTATTTT.

This rearrangement joins TRBV30 to TRBJ2-5, with a weak D call TRBD2 (5 bases). Germline CDR1 reads GTSNPN; CDR2 reads SVGIG (reference sequence). The CDR3 consists of 13 residues. V dropped 5 bases and J dropped 4 bases, with 14 bases sitting between them. CDR3 region: CAWGLHGRETQYF. The CDR3 DNA follows: TGTGCCTGGGGTTTACATGGGAGAGAGACCCAGTACTTC.

On this clone: Other DNA variants within this sample encode the same CDR3. The V gene is TRBV7-2, the J gene TRBJ2-2; D is undetermined. This CDR3 has 15 amino acids. CDR1 and CDR2 from the germline V gene are SGHTA and FQGNSA. Between the trimmed V and J ends, which lost 5 bases and 0 bases, there was a span of 10 bases. The CDR3 nucleotides read TGTGCCAGCAGCCCGACTGGGACGAACACCGGGGAGCTGTTTTTT. Translation gives CASSPTGTNTGELFF. The variable domain in full, completed from reference TRBV7-2 and TRBJ2-2, reads GAGVSQSPSNKVTEKGKDVELRCDPISGHTALYWYRQSLGQGLEFLIYFQGNSAPDKSGLPSDRFSAERTGGSVSTLTIQRTQQEDSAVYLCASSPTGTNTGELFFGEGSRLTVL.

The V call is TRBV7-3, the J call TRBJ2-1; 8 bases are a match to TRBD1. Losses at the gene ends were 5 bases for V and 3 bases for J; bases not matched to a gene: 6. Germline V lookup: CDR1 SGHTA, CDR2 FQGTGA. CDR3 size: 15 residues. This chain's CDR3 is CASSPDRANYNEQFF. The CDR3 DNA follows: TGTGCCAGCAGCCCGGACAGGGCCAACTACAATGAGCAGTTCTTC.

A few counts support this clone. The chain combines TRBV9 with TRBJ1-2; no clear D gene. This CDR3 has 12 residues. Per germline, CDR1 SGDLS and CDR2 YYNGEE. V was trimmed by 3 bases and J by 0 bases, leaving 3 bases between them. The CDR3 bases are TGTGCCAGCAGCGCCACTAACTATGGCTACACCTTC. It encodes CASSATNYGYTF.

This clone was observed a handful of times. The rearrangement joins TRBV19 to TRBJ2-5; TRBD1 matches at 8 bases. Trimming removed 5 bases from V and 3 bases from J; junction bases left unmatched: 8. The CDR3 consists of 15 residues. Per the germline V gene, CDR1 is LNHDA and CDR2 is SQIVND (reference sequence). This chain's CDR3 is CASSAPWTGKETQYF. The CDR3 DNA reads as TGTGCCAGTAGTGCCCCGTGGACAGGGAAAGAGACCCAGTACTTC.

This clone has only a few counts. The chain uses TRBV7-2 and TRBJ2-3, with TRBD2 identical over 8 bases. The V segment lost 4 bases and the J segment 3 bases; nucleotides outside the gene matches: 6. Germline V gives CDR1 SGHTA, CDR2 FQGNSA. This CDR3 has 15 residues. This CDR3 reads CASSSGLGLTDTQYF. The CDR3 nucleotides are TGTGCCAGCAGCTCGGGACTAGGGTTAACAGATACGCAGTATTTT.

This clone was counted only a few times. Other DNA sequences in the sample encode the same CDR3. The chain is built from TRBV7-2 and TRBJ2-7; 12 bases map to TRBD1. The CDR3 sequence is 14 residues long. From germline, CDR1 is SGHTA and CDR2 FQGNSA. Trimming at V came to 4 bases and at J to 7 bases, leaving 5 bases not matched to a gene. CDR3 residues: CASSSGTGGAEQYF. The CDR3 nucleotides are TGTGCCAGCAGCTCCGGGACAGGGGGCGCAGAGCAGTACTTC.

This clone was counted at least ten times. The J gene is TRBJ2-5, the V gene TRBV2; possible D gene TRBD1, 5 bases. Germline V gene data show CDR1 as SNHLY and CDR2 as FYNNEI. With 4 bases removed from V and 4 bases from J, the gap between germline ends came to 10 bases. This CDR3 is built from 13 residues. CDR3 coding DNA: TGTGCCAGCAGTGCAGGGAACCTAGAGACCCAGTACTTC. As protein: CASSAGNLETQYF.

V is TRBV4-2 and J is TRBJ2-5; no reliable D call. Deletions cut 1 base from V and 4 bases from J, with 4 bases between. Germline CDR1 LGHNA, CDR2 YNFKEQ. The CDR3 totals 12 residues. In DNA form, the CDR3 reads TGTGCCAGCAGCCAAGTGGCAGAGACCCAGTACTTC. It encodes CASSQVAETQYF.

The chain joins TRBV7-3 to TRBJ2-6; D uncertain. Germline loops: CDR1 SGHTA, CDR2 FQGTGA. CDR3 size: 15 residues. V was pared by 2 bases and J by 4 bases, with 9 bases between. The CDR3 DNA is TGTGCCAGCAGCTTAGAACCTACGGGGGCCAACGTCCTGACTTTC. Its translation: CASSLEPTGANVLTF.